This T cell receptor (beta chain) was identified in a study of blood T cell repertoires in COVID-19. Background on the study: Material from acute and convalescent COVID-19 was sourced from the United States, Italy and Spain.

The V end lost 1 base, the J end lost 7 bases, and 16 bases lay between the germline ends. The germline V gene has CDR1 SGHAT and CDR2 FQNNGV. The CDR3 spans 16 residues. Original analysis: By means of reference gene primer amplification, nucleated cell counts were estimated. Assay: immunoSEQ multiplex PCR; the TCRdb copy retains only in-frame clones and omits some. Clone size and V and J calls were adopted from that table, with D and trimming inferred from the DNA. The sample carries 95,000 to 130,000 clones, about 80% recorded once. This chain uses TRBV11-2 with TRBJ1-4; D ambiguous. The sequencing input was peripheral blood. This clonotype was obtained from a man in his 70s with active or convalescent COVID-19. CDR3 in DNA: TGTGCCAGCAGCTTAGGGACTCATAGGGATACTGAAAAACTGTTTTTT. This codes for CASSLGTHRDTEKLFF.